The source of this T cell receptor beta chain is a study of blood T cell repertoires in COVID-19. Study context: The United States, Italy and Spain were the sources of the acute and convalescent COVID-19 samples. T cells, B-cell-depleted T cells, or PBMCs provided the cDNA or gDNA that served as material.

In the authors' workflow: From reference gene primer amplification, estimates of nucleated cell counts were derived. The data were produced by immunoSEQ multiplex PCR, yet TCRdb's version contains in-frame clones alone and is incomplete. The DNA was the basis for D and trimming; V, J and clone size are from that table. The sample holds some 120,000 clones, 82% seen once. The V end was cut by 3 bases, the J end by 4 bases, with 7 bases between. CDR3 length: 13 amino acids. The V gene's germline CDR1 is LNHNV and CDR2 YYDKDF (reference sequence). Sequenced input: peripheral blood. The V and J genes are TRBV15 and TRBJ1-5, with D tentatively TRBD1 (5 bases). This receptor was taken from a man aged 65-85 years with acute or convalescent COVID-19. CDR3 DNA sequence: TGTGCCACCAGCAGTCAGGGAAATCAGCCCCAGCATTTT. The encoded protein is CATSSQGNQPQHF.